A selection of T cell receptor beta chains follows, all from one sample in a study of blood T cell repertoires in COVID-19. Assay used: immunoSEQ multiplex PCR; TCRdb lists only in-frame clones, some missing. Among under 75,000 clones listed, about 80% were seen once. Sequencing input: peripheral blood. The receptors were sampled from a woman aged 80 or over with acute or convalescent COVID-19. Both conserved end residues are part of each CDR3. Each record gives: V gene, D gene, clone size, J gene, CDR3 protein, CDR3 DNA. The D gene is left open where the match is weak. A clone size is listed for some rows: how often the clone was seen (once, few, many), or a class if it is expanded.

>TRBV28|NA|NA|TRBJ1-5
CASITGSPGNQPQHF
TGTGCCAGCATTACCGGTTCTCCCGGCAATCAGCCCCAGCATTTT
>TRBV24-1|TRBD2|NA|TRBJ2-3
CATKKTSVSTQYF
TGTGCCACCAAGAAGACTAGCGTGAGTACGCAGTATTTT
>TRBV9|NA|once|TRBJ1-4
CASSVYPGMGEKLFF
TGTGCCAGCAGCGTTTATCCGGGGATGGGGGAAAAACTGTTTTTT
>TRBV19|TRBD1|few|TRBJ1-2
CASRMGQNYGYTF
TGTGCCAGTAGGATGGGACAGAACTATGGCTACACCTTC
>TRBV28|NA|NA|TRBJ2-3
CASSLFGADTQYF
TGTGCCAGCAGTTTATTTGGGGCTGATACGCAGTATTTT
>TRBV10-3|NA|few|TRBJ1-1
CAISGTAKNTEAFF
TGTGCCATCAGTGGGACAGCCAAAAACACTGAAGCTTTCTTT
>TRBV3-1/TRBV3-2|NA|NA|TRBJ1-2
CASSRQPGGAGYGYTF
TGTGCCAGCAGCCGACAACCGGGGGGGGCCGGCTATGGCTACACCTTC
>TRBV9|NA|NA|TRBJ2-2
CASQRGEGWTGELFF
TGTGCCAGCCAAAGAGGAGAGGGTTGGACCGGGGAGCTGTTTTTT
>TRBV18|NA|few|TRBJ2-7
CASSPPTAVGGEQYF
TGTGCCAGCTCACCACCGACCGCGGTGGGGGGCGAGCAGTACTTC
>TRBV10-2|NA|NA|TRBJ2-3
CASSVAGSTDTQYF
TGCGCCAGCAGTGTGGCAGGTAGCACAGATACGCAGTATTTT
>TRBV5-1|NA|NA|TRBJ1-3
CASSLTASGNTIYF
TGCGCCAGCAGCTTAACAGCCTCTGGAAACACCATATATTTT
>TRBV2|NA|NA|TRBJ1-2
CASSETGRDGYTF
TGTGCCAGCAGTGAAACGGGAAGGGATGGCTACACCTTC
>TRBV6-2/TRBV6-3|NA|once|TRBJ1-2
CASSYSRGGGSYTF
TGTGCCAGCAGTTACTCGAGGGGCGGGGGCAGCTACACCTTC
>TRBV18|TRBD1|NA|TRBJ2-2
CASSQGQGLGELFF
TGTGCCAGCTCACAAGGACAGGGTCTCGGGGAGCTGTTTTTT
>TRBV6-2/TRBV6-3|TRBD1|few|TRBJ2-3
CASSFHRGADTQYF
TGTGCCAGCAGTTTTCACAGGGGTGCAGATACGCAGTATTTT
>TRBV5-6|NA|NA|TRBJ1-5
CASSLGQHNQPQHF
TGTGCCAGCAGCTTAGGACAGCACAATCAGCCCCAGCATTTT
>TRBV2|TRBD1|NA|TRBJ1-2
CASSRTGGDYGYTF
TGTGCCAGCAGCAGGACAGGGGGAGACTATGGCTACACCTTC
>TRBV28|NA|NA|TRBJ2-3
CASSRDTLTQYF
TGTGCCAGCAGTCGAGATACCCTTACGCAGTATTTT
>TRBV4-1|NA|NA|TRBJ2-1
CASSQGAGSSYNEQFF
TGCGCCAGCAGCCAAGGGGCCGGGAGCTCCTACAATGAGCAGTTCTTC
>TRBV5-1|NA|NA|TRBJ2-5
CASSLVGTNAETQYF
TGCGCCAGCAGCTTGGTCGGGACAAATGCAGAGACCCAGTACTTC
>TRBV19|NA|few|TRBJ2-6
CASTLRQPSGANVLTF
TGTGCCAGTACCCTACGACAGCCCTCTGGGGCCAACGTCCTGACTTTC